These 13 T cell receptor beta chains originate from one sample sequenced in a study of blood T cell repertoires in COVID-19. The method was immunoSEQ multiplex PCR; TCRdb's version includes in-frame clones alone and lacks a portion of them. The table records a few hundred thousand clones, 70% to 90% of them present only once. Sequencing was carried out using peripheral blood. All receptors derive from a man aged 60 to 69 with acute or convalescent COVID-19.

The CDR3 DNA sequence: TGTGCCAGCAGCTTTAGCGGGGGGGAATACAATGAGCAGTTCTTC. It encodes CASSFSGGEYNEQFF. The chain has TRBV7-3 and TRBJ2-1; 11 bases agree with TRBD2. This CDR3 comprises 15 residues. The V and J ends lost 3 bases and 4 bases, in that order; junction bases with no gene match: 2. Looked up from germline, CDR1 is SGHTA and CDR2 is FQGTGA.

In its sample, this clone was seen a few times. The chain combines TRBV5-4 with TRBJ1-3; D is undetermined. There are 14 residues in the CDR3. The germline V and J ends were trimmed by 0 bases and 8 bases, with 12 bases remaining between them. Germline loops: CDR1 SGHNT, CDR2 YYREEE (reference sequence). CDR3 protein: CASSLAPRSDTIYF. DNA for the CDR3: TGTGCCAGCAGCTTGGCGCCTCGTTCGGACACCATATATTTT.

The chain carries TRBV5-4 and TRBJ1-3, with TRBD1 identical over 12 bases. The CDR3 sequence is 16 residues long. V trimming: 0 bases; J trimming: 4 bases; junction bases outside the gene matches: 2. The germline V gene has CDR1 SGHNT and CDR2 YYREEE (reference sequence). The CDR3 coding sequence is TGTGCCAGCAGCTTGGCCGGGACAGGGGGCGGAAACACCATATATTTT. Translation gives CASSLAGTGGGNTIYF.

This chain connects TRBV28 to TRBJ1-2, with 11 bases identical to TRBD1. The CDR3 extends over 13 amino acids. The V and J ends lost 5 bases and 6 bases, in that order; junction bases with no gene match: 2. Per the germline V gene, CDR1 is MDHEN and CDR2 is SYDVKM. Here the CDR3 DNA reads TGTGCCAGCAGTACGGGACAGGGGGATGGCTACACCTTC. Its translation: CASSTGQGDGYTF.

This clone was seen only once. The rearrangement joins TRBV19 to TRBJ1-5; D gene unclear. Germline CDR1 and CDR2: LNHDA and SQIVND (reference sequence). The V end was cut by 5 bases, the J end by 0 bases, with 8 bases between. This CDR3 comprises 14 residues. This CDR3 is CASSQRDSNQPQHF. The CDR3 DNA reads TGTGCCAGTAGTCAGAGGGATAGCAATCAGCCCCAGCATTTT.

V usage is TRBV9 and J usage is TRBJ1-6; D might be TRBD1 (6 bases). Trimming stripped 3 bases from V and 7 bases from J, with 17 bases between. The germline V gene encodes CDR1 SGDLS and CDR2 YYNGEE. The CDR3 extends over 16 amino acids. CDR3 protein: CASSGLQGQGNSPLHF. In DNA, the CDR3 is TGTGCCAGCAGCGGGCTACAGGGACAAGGGAATTCACCCCTCCACTTT.

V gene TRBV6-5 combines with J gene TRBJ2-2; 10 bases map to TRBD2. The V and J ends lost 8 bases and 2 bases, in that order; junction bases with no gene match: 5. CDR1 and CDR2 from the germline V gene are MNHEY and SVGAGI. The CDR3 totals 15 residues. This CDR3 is CASRLAGINTGELFF. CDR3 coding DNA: TGTGCCAGCCGACTAGCGGGTATAAACACCGGGGAGCTGTTTTTT.

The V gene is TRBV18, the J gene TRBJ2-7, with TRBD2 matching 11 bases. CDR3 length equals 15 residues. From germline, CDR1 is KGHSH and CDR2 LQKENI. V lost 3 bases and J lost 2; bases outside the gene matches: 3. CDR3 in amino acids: CASSPTSGVTYEQYF. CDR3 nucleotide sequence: TGTGCCAGCTCACCGACTAGCGGGGTAACCTACGAGCAGTACTTC.

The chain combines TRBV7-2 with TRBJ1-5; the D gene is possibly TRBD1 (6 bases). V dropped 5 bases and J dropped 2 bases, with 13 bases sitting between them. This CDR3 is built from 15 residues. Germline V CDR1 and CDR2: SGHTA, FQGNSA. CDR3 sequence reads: CASSQRGGGNQPQHF. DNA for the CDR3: TGTGCCAGCAGCCAGAGGGGGGGCGGCAATCAGCCCCAGCATTTT. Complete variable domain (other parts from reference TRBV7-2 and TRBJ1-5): GAGVSQSPSNKVTEKGKDVELRCDPISGHTALYWYRQSLGQGLEFLIYFQGNSAPDKSGLPSDRFSAERTGGSVSTLTIQRTQQEDSAVYLCASSQRGGGNQPQHFGDGTRLSIL.

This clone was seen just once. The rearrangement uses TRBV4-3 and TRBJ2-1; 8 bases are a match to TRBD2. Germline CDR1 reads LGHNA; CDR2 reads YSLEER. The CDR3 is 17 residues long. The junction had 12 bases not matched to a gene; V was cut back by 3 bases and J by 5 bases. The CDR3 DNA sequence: TGCGCCAGCAGCCAGGCCTACACTAGCGGAATCGACAATGAGCAGTTCTTC. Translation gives CASSQAYTSGIDNEQFF.

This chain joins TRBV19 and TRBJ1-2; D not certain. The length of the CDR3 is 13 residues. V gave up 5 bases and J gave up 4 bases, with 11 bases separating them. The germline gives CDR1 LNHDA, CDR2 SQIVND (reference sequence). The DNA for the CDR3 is TGTGCCAGTAGTTCCCGAGGGATCTATGGCTACACCTTC. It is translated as CASSSRGIYGYTF.

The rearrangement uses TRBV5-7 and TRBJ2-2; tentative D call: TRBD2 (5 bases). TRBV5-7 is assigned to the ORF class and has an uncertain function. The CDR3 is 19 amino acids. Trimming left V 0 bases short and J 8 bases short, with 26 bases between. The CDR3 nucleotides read TGTGCCAGCAGCTTGGGTTCGGGCCCCGGGTTACCCCGGGGAGGGGAGCTGTTTTTT. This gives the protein CASSLGSGPGLPRGGELFF.

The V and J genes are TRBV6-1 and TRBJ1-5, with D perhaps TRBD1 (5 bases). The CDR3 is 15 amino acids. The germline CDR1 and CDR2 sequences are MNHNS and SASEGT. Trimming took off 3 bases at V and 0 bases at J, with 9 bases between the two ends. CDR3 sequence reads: CASSDWGLSNQPQHF. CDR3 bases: TGTGCCAGCAGTGATTGGGGCCTTAGCAATCAGCCCCAGCATTTT.